This T cell receptor beta chain was profiled in a study of T-cell reconstitution after alpha-beta-depleted transplantation in children. General study points: After one year, T-cell counts and TCRbeta diversity mostly came from new T cells. There were reportedly several hundred expanded graft clones from which alpha-beta T cells came about two months after transplant. Recipient T cells and thymic progenitors that survived gave rise to the high TCRbeta diversity observed at day 60 in some patients.

The sample holds many counts of this clonotype. Its matching antigen is unknown. Unique molecular identifiers were used to barcode this TCRbeta library. TCRdb redid the calling of the PCR reads with MiXCR, one entry per CDR3 protein. The sample records 97,000 or so distinct CDR3 sequences, roughly 7.6% being singletons. This CDR3 has 15 residues. V was clipped by 5 bases and J by 4 bases, with 18 bases between them. Per germline, CDR1 SGHRS and CDR2 YFSETQ. This clonotype was obtained from a boy between 2 and 10 years old with acute lymphoblastic leukemia, due to receive a stem cell transplant. The sequences come from PBMCs, collected before TCRalphabeta/CD19-depleted stem cell transplant. This chain joins TRBV5-1 and TRBJ1-2; TRBD1 is a possible D gene (6 bases). The CDR3 loop reads CASRISSRGFYGYTF. The CDR3 DNA reads as TGCGCCAGCAGAATATCCAGCAGGGGCTTCTATGGCTACACCTTC.